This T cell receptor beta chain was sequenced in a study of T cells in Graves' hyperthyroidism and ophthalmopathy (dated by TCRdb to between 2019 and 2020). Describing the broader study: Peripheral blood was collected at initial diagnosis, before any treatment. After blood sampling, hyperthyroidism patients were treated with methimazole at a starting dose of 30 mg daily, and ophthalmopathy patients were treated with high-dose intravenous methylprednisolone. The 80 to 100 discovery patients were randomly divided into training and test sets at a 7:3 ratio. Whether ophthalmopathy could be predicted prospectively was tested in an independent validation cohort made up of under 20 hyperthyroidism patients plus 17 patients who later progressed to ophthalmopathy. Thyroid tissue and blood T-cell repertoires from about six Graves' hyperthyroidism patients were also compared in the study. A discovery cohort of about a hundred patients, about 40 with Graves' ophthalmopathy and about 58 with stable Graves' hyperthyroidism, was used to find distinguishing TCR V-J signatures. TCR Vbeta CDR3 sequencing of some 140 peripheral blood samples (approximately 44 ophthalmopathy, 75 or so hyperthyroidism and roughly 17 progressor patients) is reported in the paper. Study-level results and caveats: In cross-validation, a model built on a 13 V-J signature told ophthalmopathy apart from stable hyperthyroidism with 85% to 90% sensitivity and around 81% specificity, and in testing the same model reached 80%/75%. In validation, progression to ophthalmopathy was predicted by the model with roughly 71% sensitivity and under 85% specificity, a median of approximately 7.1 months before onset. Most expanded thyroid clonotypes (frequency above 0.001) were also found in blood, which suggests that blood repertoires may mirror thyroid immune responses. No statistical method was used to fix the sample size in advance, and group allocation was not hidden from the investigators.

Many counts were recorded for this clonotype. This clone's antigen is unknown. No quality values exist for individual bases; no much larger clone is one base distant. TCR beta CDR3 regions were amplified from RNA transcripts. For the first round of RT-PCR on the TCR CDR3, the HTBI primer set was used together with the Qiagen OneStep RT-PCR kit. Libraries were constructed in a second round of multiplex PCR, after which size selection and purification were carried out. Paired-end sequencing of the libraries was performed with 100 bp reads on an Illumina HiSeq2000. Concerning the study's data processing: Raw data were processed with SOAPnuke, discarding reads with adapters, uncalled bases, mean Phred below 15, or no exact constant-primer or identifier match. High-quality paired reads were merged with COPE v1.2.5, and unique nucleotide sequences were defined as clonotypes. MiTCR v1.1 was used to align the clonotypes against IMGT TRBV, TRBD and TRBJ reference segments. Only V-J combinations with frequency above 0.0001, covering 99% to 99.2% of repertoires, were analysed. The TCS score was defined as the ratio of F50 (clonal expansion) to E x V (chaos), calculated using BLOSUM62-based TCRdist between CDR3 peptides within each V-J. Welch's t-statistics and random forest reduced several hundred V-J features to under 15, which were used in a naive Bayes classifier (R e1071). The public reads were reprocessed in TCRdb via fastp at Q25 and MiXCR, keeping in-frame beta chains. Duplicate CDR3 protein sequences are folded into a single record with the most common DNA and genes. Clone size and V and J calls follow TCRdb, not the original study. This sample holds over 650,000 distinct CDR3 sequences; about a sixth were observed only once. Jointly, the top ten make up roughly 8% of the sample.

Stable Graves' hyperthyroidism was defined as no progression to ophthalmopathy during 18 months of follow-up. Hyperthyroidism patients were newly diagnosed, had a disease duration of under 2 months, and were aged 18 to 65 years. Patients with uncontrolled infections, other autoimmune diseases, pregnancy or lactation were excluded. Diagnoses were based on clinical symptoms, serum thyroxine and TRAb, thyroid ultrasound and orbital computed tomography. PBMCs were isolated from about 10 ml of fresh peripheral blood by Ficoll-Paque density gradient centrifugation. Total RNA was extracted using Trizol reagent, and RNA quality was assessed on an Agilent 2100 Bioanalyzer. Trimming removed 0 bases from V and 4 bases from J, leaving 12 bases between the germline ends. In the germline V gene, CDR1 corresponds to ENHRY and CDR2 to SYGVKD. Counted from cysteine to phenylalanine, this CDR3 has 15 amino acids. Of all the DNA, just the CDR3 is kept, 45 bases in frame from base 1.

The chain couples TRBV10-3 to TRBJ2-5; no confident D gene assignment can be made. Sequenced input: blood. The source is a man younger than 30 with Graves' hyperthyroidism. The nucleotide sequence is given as TGTGCCATCAGTGAGTCGACCTGGGGTGCAGAGACCCAGTACTTC. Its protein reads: CAISESTWGAETQYF.